This T cell receptor (beta chain) was sequenced in a study of blood T cell repertoires in COVID-19. Background on the study: COVID-19 samples, acute and convalescent, were from the United States, Italy and Spain. PBMCs, B-cell-depleted T cells, or T cells provided the cDNA or gDNA that made up the material.

V lost 0 bases, J lost 0 bases, and 10 bases lay in between. This CDR3 has 15 residues. From germline, CDR1 is SGHRS and CDR2 YFSETQ. Original processing methods: Counts of nucleated cells, estimated from reference gene primer amplification, were obtained. Data came from immunoSEQ multiplex PCR; TCRdb stores just in-frame clones and leaves some out. Clonal size and the V and J genes are those of that table, whereas D and trimming came from the DNA. The data hold roughly 190,000 clones, with 75% to 95% observed a single time. The table lists this clone with a count of one. Sequencing was performed on peripheral blood. The clonotype was recovered from a man aged 45-65 years with acute or convalescent COVID-19. The chain couples TRBV5-1 to TRBJ2-7, with unresolved D. The chain's CDR3 is CASSLGLTVSYEQYF. CDR3 sequence (DNA): TGCGCCAGCAGCTTGGGGTTAACGGTCTCCTACGAGCAGTACTTC.